This record concerns one T cell receptor beta chain sequence. This CDR3 has 16 residues. Germline V gives CDR1 SNHLY, CDR2 FYNNEI. The junction had 6 bases not matched to a gene; V was cut back by 3 bases and J by 5 bases. Profiled with immunoSEQ multiplex PCR; TCRdb holds only in-frame clones, not every one. This sample has some 170,000 clones, with approximately 80% found just once. The sample originates from a study of blood T cell repertoires in COVID-19. Study-wide context: The United States, Italy and Spain were the sources of the acute and convalescent COVID-19 samples. The analysed material was cDNA or gDNA that came from T cells, B-cell-depleted T cells, or PBMCs.

The chain couples TRBV2 to TRBJ2-3; 12 bases are shared with TRBD1. The sample consisted of peripheral blood. This TCR came from a woman in her thirties or forties with COVID-19, enrolled during active disease. The CDR3 DNA reads as TGTGCCAGCAGTGATTGGGGACAGGGGGCCGGAGATACGCAGTATTTT. This gives the protein CASSDWGQGAGDTQYF.